This entry lists 24 T cell receptor beta chains sequenced from one sample in a study of blood T cell repertoires in COVID-19. Assay: immunoSEQ multiplex PCR; the TCRdb copy retains only in-frame clones and omits some. Of over 150,000 clones in the sample, 90% were seen once. The material sequenced was peripheral blood. Every receptor here comes from a man aged 50-59 years with acute or convalescent COVID-19.

V usage is TRBV29-1 and J usage is TRBJ2-1, with 11 bases fitting TRBD1. The CDR3 runs to 13 residues. Germline V CDR1 and CDR2: SQVTM, ANQGSEA. V shed 3 bases, J shed 10 bases, and the junction held 5 bases outside the gene matches. CDR3 bases: TGCAGCGTTGAGGACAGGGGGCGTACCGAGCAGTTCTTC. Its protein is CSVEDRGRTEQFF.

This clone appeared a few times. The chain has TRBV7-9 and TRBJ2-7; D call uncertain. V was shortened by 7 bases and J by 5 bases, with 9 bases between the two germline ends. This CDR3 region has 11 residues. Germline-derived CDR1 and CDR2 are SEHNR and FQNEAQ (reference sequence). For the CDR3, the DNA is TGTGCCAGCACCCCAGGCCACGAGCAGTACTTC. Encoded protein: CASTPGHEQYF. Together with reference TRBV7-9 and TRBJ2-7, the CDR3 gives the full variable domain: DTGVSQNPRHKITKRGQNVTFRCDPISEHNRLYWYRQTLGQGPEFLTYFQNEAQLEKSRLLSDRFSAERPKGSFSTLEIQRTEQGDSAMYLCASTPGHEQYFGPGTRLTVT.

This chain links TRBV24-1 with TRBJ2-1; TRBD1 matches at 12 bases. CDR1 and CDR2 (germline): KGHDR, SFDVKD. The CDR3 is made up of 17 amino acids. V was clipped by 4 bases and J by 8 bases; unmatched bases: 11. This CDR3 is CATSDPGGQGAFHEQFF. CDR3 sequence (DNA): TGTGCCACCAGTGACCCCGGGGGACAGGGGGCGTTTCATGAGCAGTTCTTC.

J is TRBJ2-5 and V is TRBV7-6; TRBD1 aligns across 8 bases. The V and J ends lost 1 base and 5 bases, in that order; junction bases with no gene match: 9. CDR1 is SGHVS and CDR2 is FNYEAQ in the germline V gene. This CDR3 comprises 16 residues. CDR3 loop: CASSLDSGGFFETQYF. The CDR3, as DNA: TGTGCCAGCAGCTTAGATTCAGGGGGCTTTTTTGAGACCCAGTACTTC.

V and J are TRBV28 and TRBJ1-4; no clear D gene. Germline-derived CDR1 and CDR2 are MDHEN and SYDVKM. V dropped 5 bases and J dropped 5 bases, with 3 bases sitting between them. The CDR3 consists of 11 residues. CDR3 residues: CASSPNEKLFF. In nucleotides, the CDR3 is TGTGCCAGCAGTCCGAATGAAAAACTGTTTTTT.

V and J are TRBV6-1 and TRBJ2-7; 9 bases align to TRBD1. CDR1 MNHNS and CDR2 SASEGT come from the germline V gene. V was pared by 3 bases and J by 1 base, with 4 bases of the junction left unmatched. The CDR3 has 15 residues. CDR3 loop: CASSEVGTGSYEQYF. In DNA, the CDR3 is TGTGCCAGCAGTGAGGTCGGGACAGGGTCCTACGAGCAGTACTTC.

This rearrangement joins TRBV9 to TRBJ2-3; 8 bases map to TRBD2. J lost 11 bases, V lost 4 bases, and 9 bases had no gene match. The CDR3 has 13 amino acids. Per germline, CDR1 SGDLS and CDR2 YYNGEE. This CDR3 is CASSTGLAGGQYF. The CDR3 DNA sequence: TGTGCCAGCAGCACCGGACTTGCGGGGGGGCAGTATTTT.

CDR3 nucleotides: TGTGCCTGGAGTCGTGGACTAGCGGGAGGCGGTGAGCAGTTCTTC. Translating it yields CAWSRGLAGGGEQFF. The chain employs TRBV30 and TRBJ2-1; 14 bases are a match to TRBD2. The V segment lost 2 bases and the J segment 9 bases; nucleotides outside the gene matches: 6. CDR3 size: 15 residues. Germline CDR1 is GTSNPN and CDR2 is SVGIG (reference sequence).

The rearrangement uses TRBV5-1 and TRBJ2-7, with D possibly matching TRBD1 (5 bases). The CDR3 has 15 residues. Germline CDR1 is SGHRS and CDR2 is YFSETQ. Trimming removed 0 bases at V and 6 bases at J, with 16 bases between. The CDR3 DNA reads as TGCGCCAGCAGCTTGGGTAGACAGACCCTAGGCGAGCAGTACTTC. Encoded protein: CASSLGRQTLGEQYF.

The chain employs TRBV19 and TRBJ1-5; D may be TRBD1 (5 bases). The length of the CDR3 is 13 residues. CDR1 is LNHDA, CDR2 SQIVND, per germline (reference sequence). V shed 2 bases and J shed 7 bases, with 9 bases lying between them. For the CDR3, the DNA is TGTGCCAGTAGTATACAGGGTGGACAGCCCCAGCATTTT. Its translation is CASSIQGGQPQHF.

This chain joins TRBV21-1 and TRBJ1-5; no DNA check was done on the table's D call, TRBD1. TRBV21-1 is given as a pseudogene. The CDR3 runs to 17 residues. The CDR3 coding sequence is TGTGCCAGCAGCAAAGATGGGACAGCCGGAAGCAATCAGCCCCAGCATTTT. Translating gives CASSKDGTAGSNQPQHF.

The rearrangement links TRBV7-9 to TRBJ1-4; D ambiguous. CDR3 size: 11 residues. The V and J ends lost 8 bases and 12 bases respectively, with 13 bases between them. Germline V CDR1 and CDR2: SEHNR, FQNEAQ (reference sequence). The CDR3 DNA reads as TGTGCCAGCCCGGCGGGCCGGGAACTGTTTTTT. Residues: CASPAGRELFF.

The V and J genes are TRBV11-3 and TRBJ2-1; maybe TRBD2 (6 bases). Deletions cut 0 bases from V and 4 bases from J, with 10 bases between. CDR3 length: 15 amino acids. Germline assignment: CDR1 SGHNT and CDR2 YENEEA. The CDR3 sequence: CASSLDGTPYNEQFF. The DNA of the CDR3 is TGTGCCAGCAGCTTAGACGGGACTCCATACAATGAGCAGTTCTTC.

The chain employs TRBV7-2 and TRBJ1-4; possibly TRBD1 for D (5 bases). The CDR3 runs 17 residues. V was cut by 1 base and J by 10 bases, with 22 bases left in between. Germline CDR1 and CDR2: SGHTA and FQGNSA. The DNA of the CDR3 is TGTGCCAGCAGCTTAGGTGGTGCGGGGGTTTCAGTGGGAAAACTGTTTTTT. Its translation is CASSLGGAGVSVGKLFF.

The rearrangement links TRBV21-1 to TRBJ2-7; the DNA was not used to check the table's D call, TRBD2. TRBV21-1 is given as a pseudogene. This CDR3 comprises 16 residues. For the CDR3, the DNA is TGTGCCAGCAGCAAATTCCAGGTAGCGGAGCCCTACGAGCAGTACTTC. It translates to CASSKFQVAEPYEQYF.

The V and J genes are TRBV24-1 and TRBJ2-3, with 8 bases identical to TRBD1. The trim removed 3 bases at V and 4 bases at J, leaving 5 bases unmatched. Germline V lookup: CDR1 KGHDR, CDR2 SFDVKD. The CDR3 has 15 residues. The CDR3, as DNA: TGTGCCACCAGTGATGCGACAGGGGACTCAGATACGCAGTATTTT. This codes for CATSDATGDSDTQYF.

V gene TRBV2 combines with J gene TRBJ2-1; D not certain. Germline CDR1 reads SNHLY; CDR2 reads FYNNEI. This CDR3 contains 14 residues. V was shortened by 7 bases and J by 7 bases, with 17 bases between the two germline ends. The CDR3 is CASTSATHWNEQFF. Here the CDR3 DNA reads TGTGCCAGCACCTCCGCAACCCACTGGAATGAGCAGTTCTTC.

This chain uses TRBV5-6 with TRBJ1-3, with D uncertain. The V end lost 3 bases, the J end lost 4 bases, and 17 bases lay between the germline ends. From germline, CDR1 is SGHDT and CDR2 YYEEEE. CDR3 length: 16 residues. DNA for the CDR3: TGTGCCAGCAGCTGGCTCGGGGAGGGTTCAGGAAACACCATATATTTT. This encodes CASSWLGEGSGNTIYF.

This chain joins TRBV6-1 and TRBJ2-1; perhaps TRBD2 as D (6 bases). Between the trimmed V and J ends, which lost 2 bases and 0 bases, there was a span of 11 bases. Germline CDR1 MNHNS, CDR2 SASEGT. The CDR3 totals 16 residues. This CDR3 is CASSEPLGSSYNEQFF. CDR3 nucleotide sequence: TGTGCCAGCAGTGAACCCCTCGGGAGCTCCTACAATGAGCAGTTCTTC.

The genes are TRBV24-1 and TRBJ2-1; TRBD2 matches at 13 bases. The CDR3 covers 17 residues. Germline V lookup: CDR1 KGHDR, CDR2 SFDVKD. After removal of 4 bases from V and 9 bases from J, the junction contained 11 bases not matched to a gene. DNA for the CDR3: TGTGCCACCAGTGACCGAATCGGGACTAGCGGGATTGGTGAGCAGTTCTTC. This sequence encodes CATSDRIGTSGIGEQFF.

The DNA for the CDR3 is TGTGCCAGCAGTTTGCTGGGTAGCGCAAAGCCCCAGTACAATGAGCAGTTCTTC. This sequence encodes CASSLLGSAKPQYNEQFF. The J gene is TRBJ2-1, the V gene TRBV27; TRBD2 is a possible D gene (5 bases). The V and J ends lost 3 bases and 4 bases respectively, with 22 bases between them. Germline values: CDR1 MNHEY, CDR2 SMNVEV (reference sequence). The CDR3 length is 18 residues.

This chain uses TRBV15 with TRBJ1-5; TRBD1 is a possible D gene (5 bases). The CDR3 is made up of 19 amino acids. V was trimmed by 0 bases and J by 2 bases, leaving 20 bases between them. CDR1 and CDR2 (germline): LNHNV, YYDKDF (reference sequence). DNA for the CDR3: TGTGCCACCAGCAGAGATTACGACTTCGGAGTAGGGGGCAATCAGCCCCAGCATTTT. It translates to CATSRDYDFGVGGNQPQHF.

The chain carries TRBV2 and TRBJ1-1; tentative D call: TRBD1 (5 bases). With 5 bases removed from V and 10 bases from J, the gap between germline ends came to 20 bases. This CDR3 spans 14 amino acids. Germline loops: CDR1 SNHLY, CDR2 FYNNEI. The CDR3 sequence: CASSLQVLRNGAFF. The CDR3, as DNA: TGTGCCAGCAGTCTACAGGTTTTGCGTAATGGAGCTTTCTTT.

This chain uses TRBV5-1 with TRBJ2-7; 10 bases align to TRBD1. This CDR3 is built from 14 residues. The germline V gene encodes CDR1 SGHRS and CDR2 YFSETQ. Germline trimming cut 3 bases from V and 3 bases from J; bases unmatched to any gene: 3. CDR3 coding DNA: TGCGCCAGCAGCTCGACAGGGGGCAACTACGAGCAGTACTTC. Translating it yields CASSSTGGNYEQYF. The full variable domain, with the rest looked up from reference TRBV5-1 and TRBJ2-7, is KAGVTQTPRYLIKTRGQQVTLSCSPISGHRSVSWYQQTPGQGLQFLFEYFSETQRNKGNFPGRFSGRQFSNSRSEMNVSTLELGDSALYLCASSSTGGNYEQYFGPGTRLTVT.